The 15 T cell receptor beta chains below come from one sample, sequenced in a study of cytomegalovirus exposure and HLA in healthy donors. PCR employed 60 Vbeta and 13 Jbeta primers. Repertoires were generated with immunoSEQ multiplex PCR, while TCRdb's copy carries only in-frame clones and drops some. The table lists about 120,000 clones, roughly 80% of them singletons. The material sequenced was PBMCs. These receptors originate from a man aged 60 to 69 in good health and CMV-seropositive.

The chain joins TRBV18 to TRBJ1-1; D gene ambiguous. The V gene's germline CDR1 is KGHSH and CDR2 LQKENI. Trimming cost V 3 bases and J 4 bases, with 12 bases left between them. The CDR3 has 14 residues. The DNA for the CDR3 is TGTGCCAGCTCACCCGATCGGGCGGGCACTGAAGCTTTCTTT. Translation gives CASSPDRAGTEAFF.

The chain recombines TRBV6-1 with TRBJ2-7; 9 nucleotides align to TRBD1. V gave up 7 bases and J gave up 3 bases; unmatched junction bases: 7. Germline CDR1 and CDR2: MNHNS and SASEGT. The CDR3 has 14 amino acids. In DNA, the CDR3 is TGTGCCAGCAATATTGGGACAGGGTACTACGAGCAGTACTTC. Protein: CASNIGTGYYEQYF.

The rearrangement links TRBV9 to TRBJ2-6, with 10 bases fitting TRBD1. The CDR3 spans 19 residues. Trimming removed 3 bases from V and 0 bases from J; junction bases left unmatched: 9. In germline, CDR1 is SGDLS, CDR2 YYNGEE. CDR3 loop: CASSAGQGVTHSGANVLTF. The CDR3 coding sequence is TGTGCCAGCAGCGCCGGACAGGGGGTTACTCACTCTGGGGCCAACGTCCTGACTTTC.

This clone has just one count. The rearrangement links TRBV30 to TRBJ2-7; 7 bases are shared with TRBD2. CDR1 and CDR2 (germline): GTSNPN, SVGIG (reference sequence). This CDR3 has 13 amino acids. Trimming removed 4 bases from V and 8 bases from J; junction bases left unmatched: 11. CDR3 residues: CAWNIRTSRQQYF. Here the CDR3 DNA reads TGTGCCTGGAACATCCGGACTAGTCGCCAGCAGTACTTC. The entire variable domain, with the rest obtained from reference TRBV30 and TRBJ2-7, is as follows: SQTIHQWPATLVQPVGSPLSLECTVEGTSNPNLYWYRQAAGRGLQLLFYSVGIGQISSEVPQNLSASRPQDRQFILSSKKLLLSDSGFYLCAWNIRTSRQQYFGPGTRLTVT.

V and J are TRBV7-8 and TRBJ1-2; 9 nucleotides align to TRBD1. After removal of 3 bases from V and 2 bases from J, the junction contained 4 bases not matched to a gene. The CDR3 is 15 amino acids. Germline loops: CDR1 SGHVS, CDR2 FQNEAQ. As DNA, the CDR3 is TGTGCCAGCAGCTTCACCGGGACAGGGAACTATGGCTACACCTTC. This gives the protein CASSFTGTGNYGYTF.

This chain connects TRBV5-1 to TRBJ2-7, with 7 bases fitting TRBD2. CDR3 length: 14 amino acids. The V and J ends lost 4 bases and 9 bases, in that order; junction bases with no gene match: 13. Germline V gene data show CDR1 as SGHRS and CDR2 as YFSETQ. As DNA, the CDR3 is TGCGCCAGCAGCCTTGGACTAGAGGGCACGAGGCAGTACTTC. It translates to CASSLGLEGTRQYF.

The chain couples TRBV11-3 to TRBJ2-4, with D possibly matching TRBD2 (7 bases). V was trimmed by 5 bases and J by 4 bases, leaving 15 bases between them. The CDR3 is 15 residues long. CDR1 and CDR2 from the germline V gene are SGHNT and YENEEA. DNA for the CDR3: TGTGCCAGCAGCAAGGGGGGGGGACGTAAAAACATTCAGTACTTC. It codes for CASSKGGGRKNIQYF.

On this clone: Additional DNA sequences in this sample encode the identical CDR3. This chain uses TRBV6-1 with TRBJ1-2, with D possibly TRBD1 on 6 matching bases. The V and J ends lost 2 bases and 8 bases respectively, with 15 bases between them. CDR1 and CDR2 from the germline V gene are MNHNS and SASEGT. This CDR3 region has 14 residues. CDR3 sequence: CASSELIQGLGYTF. The CDR3 coding sequence is TGTGCCAGCAGTGAACTTATCCAGGGGCTGGGCTACACCTTC.

The chain is built from TRBV6-6 and TRBJ1-1; 10 bases align to TRBD1. The V segment lost 2 bases and the J segment 6 bases; nucleotides outside the gene matches: 9. CDR3 size: 16 residues. From germline, CDR1 is MNHNY and CDR2 SVGAGI (reference sequence). The CDR3, as DNA: TGTGCCAGCAGTTACCCCTCGGGACAGGGGCAACCTGAAGCTTTCTTT. This codes for CASSYPSGQGQPEAFF.

This chain joins TRBV7-9 and TRBJ1-1, with 12 bases that match TRBD1. The CDR3 totals 17 residues. Unmatched junction bases numbered 7, after V lost 4 bases and J lost 1 base. Germline CDR1 reads SEHNR; CDR2 reads FQNEAQ (reference sequence). The CDR3 here is CASSSPWDRGPNTEAFF. CDR3 nucleotides: TGTGCCAGCAGCTCCCCTTGGGACAGGGGGCCGAACACTGAAGCTTTCTTT.

This clone was detected only a few times. CDR3: CASSSRQGGNSPLHF. Written as DNA, the CDR3 is TGTGCCAGCAGTTCCCGACAGGGGGGGAATTCACCCCTCCACTTT. This chain joins TRBV6-5 and TRBJ1-6; 9 bases map to TRBD1. This CDR3 spans 15 amino acids. CDR1 and CDR2 from the germline V gene are MNHEY and SVGAGI. V was clipped by 4 bases and J by 7 bases; unmatched bases: 5.

A note on this clone: An end of the junction differs from the germline gene, which may be a read error. The chain carries TRBV7-9 and TRBJ2-7; no clear D gene. This CDR3 spans 11 amino acids. Germline CDR1 and CDR2: SEHNR and FQNEAQ (reference sequence). CDR3 nucleotides: TGTTCCAGCAGCTTCGTGCAGGAGCAGTACTTC. Translation: CSSSFVQEQYF.

Points on this clone: At one of its ends the junction is not consistent with the germline gene, which may arise from a read error. The chain has TRBV7-9 and TRBJ1-3; 9 bases are shared with TRBD1. The length of the CDR3 is 18 residues. Looked up from germline, CDR1 is SEHNR and CDR2 is FQNEAQ (reference sequence). The CDR3 sequence: CSSSPGTGFSPPGNTIYF. CDR3 sequence (DNA): TGTTCCAGCAGCCCCGGGACAGGGTTCTCCCCGCCTGGAAACACCATATATTTT.

The rearrangement uses TRBV11-1 and TRBJ2-7, with 11 bases aligning to TRBD1. V dropped 4 bases and J dropped 4; count of bases not matched to a gene: 3. The CDR3 covers 14 residues. Germline CDR1 and CDR2: SGHAT and FQDESV (reference sequence). CDR3 loop: CASSSGQGVYEQYF. CDR3 DNA sequence: TGTGCCAGCAGCTCGGGACAGGGGGTTTACGAGCAGTACTTC.

This chain links TRBV9 with TRBJ1-2; D ambiguous. V was shortened by 0 bases and J by 6 bases, with 12 bases between the two germline ends. Germline CDR1 SGDLS, CDR2 YYNGEE. The CDR3 contains 14 residues. As DNA, the CDR3 is TGTGCCAGCAGCGTAGCAGATGGGAGGAATGGCTACACCTTC. It encodes CASSVADGRNGYTF.